The 28 T cell receptor beta chains in this list originate from one sample, sequenced in a study of Graves' ophthalmopathy and Graves' hyperthyroidism. Transcripts of RNA were the source for amplifying TCR beta CDR3 regions. First-round RT-PCR used HTBI primers; second-round multiplex PCR followed. Using its own MiXCR run on the multiplex PCR reads, TCRdb lists one record per CDR3 protein. The sample includes over 650,000 distinct CDR3 sequences, just over 40% of them seen just once. Sequencing input: peripheral blood. Every receptor here comes from an adult man with Graves' ophthalmopathy.

This clonotype was observed at least ten times. The gene calls are TRBV6-1 and TRBJ1-1; D not certain. Trimming took off 6 bases at V and 1 base at J, with 6 bases between the two ends. The CDR3 covers 12 residues. Germline-derived CDR1 and CDR2 are MNHNS and SASEGT. This CDR3 is CASRPPNTEAFF. The CDR3 nucleotides are TGTGCCAGCAGACCTCCGAACACTGAAGCTTTCTTT.

This clonotype occurred once. A much larger clone is a single base away; this may be a read error. The chain is built from TRBV11-1 and TRBJ2-5, with 9 nucleotides matching TRBD2. CDR3 size: 17 residues. The V gene end was trimmed by 6 bases and the J gene end by 5 bases; junction bases not matched to a gene: 16. Germline V lookup: CDR1 SGHAT, CDR2 FQDESV (reference sequence). Written as DNA, the CDR3 is TGTGCCAGCAGTCGAAGCGGGGGGCTGCTAAAAACGGAGACCCAGTACTTC. This codes for CASSRSGGLLKTETQYF.

The V gene is TRBV4-2, the J gene TRBJ2-2; TRBD1 is a possible D gene (5 bases). This CDR3 has 15 residues. CDR1 and CDR2 from the germline V gene are LGHNA and YNFKEQ. Trimming removed 1 base from V and 7 bases from J, with 13 bases in between. CDR3 in amino acids: CASSQGQGVGGELFF. The CDR3 DNA reads TGTGCCAGCAGCCAAGGTCAAGGGGTGGGCGGGGAGCTGTTTTTT.

There are a few counts of this clonotype. The chain joins TRBV6-5 to TRBJ2-5, with 10 bases that match TRBD2. CDR3 length equals 19 residues. The ends lost 0 bases at V and 6 bases at J; junction bases unmatched: 16. Germline CDR1 reads MNHEY; CDR2 reads SVGAGI. CDR3 nucleotides: TGTGCCAGCAGTTACTCAACCCCAGGGCTAGCGGGAGTCATAAAGACCCAGTACTTC. This encodes CASSYSTPGLAGVIKTQYF.

The table lists this clonotype with many counts. The J gene is TRBJ2-2, the V gene TRBV20-1, with TRBD2 matching 10 bases. Trimming cost V 0 bases and J 3 bases; bases outside gene matches: 1. The CDR3 extends over 15 amino acids. The germline V gene encodes CDR1 DFQATT and CDR2 SNEGSKA (reference sequence). The CDR3 reads CSARDLAGDTGELFF. CDR3 in DNA: TGCAGTGCTAGAGATCTAGCGGGGGACACCGGGGAGCTGTTTTTT.

This clonotype was counted at least ten times. This sequence joins TRBV24-1 and TRBJ1-1, with 12 bases aligning to TRBD1. Germline V gives CDR1 KGHDR, CDR2 SFDVKD. The CDR3 contains 13 residues. The V segment lost 12 bases and the J segment 5 bases; nucleotides outside the gene matches: 6. CDR3: CAWGQGASTEAFF. CDR3 DNA: TGTGCCTGGGGACAGGGGGCATCTACTGAAGCTTTCTTT.

The rearrangement uses TRBV29-1 and TRBJ2-7; 7 bases fit TRBD1. The J segment lost 6 bases and the V segment lost 0 bases, leaving 5 bases of the junction unmatched. The germline V gene encodes CDR1 SQVTM and CDR2 ANQGSEA. This CDR3 is built from 13 residues. The CDR3 DNA follows: TGCAGCGTTGAAGACGGGGACAGCGCCGAGCAGTACTTC. Its protein product is CSVEDGDSAEQYF.

This clonotype was seen at least ten times. The rearrangement uses TRBV7-9 and TRBJ1-2; no clear D. The CDR3 covers 12 residues. Germline V gives CDR1 SEHNR, CDR2 FQNEAQ (reference sequence). V was trimmed by 3 bases and J by 8 bases, leaving 10 bases between them. The CDR3 DNA reads as TGTGCCAGCAGCTTCCGGGAGGAAGGCTACACCTTC. Protein product: CASSFREEGYTF.

The rearrangement uses TRBV12-3 or TRBV12-4 and TRBJ1-2, with 12 bases lining up with TRBD1. The length of the CDR3 is 16 residues. V shed 2 bases, J shed 4 bases, and the junction held 5 bases outside the gene matches. CDR3 sequence reads: CASSLIGGQGAYGYTF. CDR3 DNA: TGTGCCAGCAGTTTAATAGGGGGACAGGGGGCCTATGGCTACACCTTC.

This clonotype was picked up a small number of times. The chain employs TRBV6-6 and TRBJ1-2; D is undetermined. The CDR3 has 13 residues. Trimming pared 8 bases from V and 4 bases from J, leaving 14 bases between. The germline V gene has CDR1 MNHNY and CDR2 SVGAGI (reference sequence). The CDR3 loop is CASSYMTGYGYTF. The CDR3 nucleotides are TGTGCCAGCTCCTACATGACTGGCTATGGCTACACCTTC.

There are many counts of this clonotype. The chain employs TRBV28 and TRBJ1-5; no reliable D call. The V end was cut by 6 bases, the J end by 7 bases, with 10 bases between. The CDR3 loop spans 12 amino acids. CDR1 is MDHEN and CDR2 is SYDVKM in the germline V gene. The CDR3 spells CASSVTRQPQHF. CDR3 in DNA: TGTGCCAGCAGCGTTACTCGGCAGCCCCAGCATTTT.

This clonotype was seen ten or more times. V usage is TRBV6-5 and J usage is TRBJ1-6, with D possibly matching TRBD1 (6 bases). V lost 4 bases to trimming and J lost 9 bases, with 10 bases between them. The CDR3 runs 13 residues. Germline CDR1 and CDR2: MNHEY and SVGAGI. CDR3 protein: CASSSTGTSPLHF. The CDR3 DNA reads TGTGCCAGCAGTTCGACAGGAACTTCACCCCTCCACTTT.

As regards this clonotype: The CDR3 does not end in the conserved phenylalanine or tryptophan, so this is likely a read error. V gene TRBV7-2 combines with J gene TRBJ2-7; D is possibly TRBD2 (6 bases). The CDR3 extends over 15 amino acids. With 1 base removed from V and 5 bases from J, the gap between germline ends came to 15 bases. Germline assignment: CDR1 SGHTA and CDR2 FQGNSA. The CDR3 loop is CASSLGRVGVNEQYL. In DNA form, the CDR3 reads TGTGCCAGCAGCTTAGGGAGGGTAGGGGTTAACGAGCAGTACCTC.

This chain links TRBV25-1 with TRBJ1-2; TRBD1 agrees at 7 bases. Per the germline V gene, CDR1 is MGHDK and CDR2 is SYGVNS. The J segment lost 8 bases and the V segment lost 2 bases, leaving 5 bases of the junction unmatched. CDR3 length: 13 residues. CDR3 protein: CASSEGTVEGYTF. CDR3 coding DNA: TGTGCCAGCAGTGAAGGGACAGTTGAGGGCTACACCTTC.

Points on this clonotype: The junction departs from germline at one end; a sequencing error may be responsible. J is TRBJ2-7 and V is TRBV10-3; 14 nucleotides match TRBD2. Per germline, CDR1 ENHRY and CDR2 SYGVKD. The CDR3 spans 18 residues. The CDR3 nucleotides are TGTGCCAGCAGTTACTCCCTTGGACTAGCGGGGGGTGATCCCGAGCAGTACTTC. As protein: CASSYSLGLAGGDPEQYF.

This sequence joins TRBV5-1 and TRBJ1-4, with D perhaps matching TRBD1 (6 bases). Germline values: CDR1 SGHRS, CDR2 YFSETQ. The CDR3 runs 16 residues. Trimming pared 1 base from V and 3 bases from J, leaving 13 bases between. Here the CDR3 DNA reads TGCGCCAGCAGCTTGTCGGGGCGGACAGCTAATGAAAAACTGTTTTTT. It specifies CASSLSGRTANEKLFF.

Of note for this clonotype: No conserved phenylalanine or tryptophan is present at the end of the CDR3, so a read error is the likely explanation. Because the CDR3's place on the DNA is in doubt, the DNA is left out and the CDR3 is given as listed by TCRdb. V is TRBV7-2 and J is TRBJ2-2; the DNA was not used to check the table's D call, TRBD1. The CDR3 sequence runs 11 residues, both termini included. Per germline, CDR1 SGHTA and CDR2 FQGNSA. The CDR3 reads CASSLTVGWGT.

The rearrangement joins TRBV9 to TRBJ2-1; TRBD1 matches at 10 bases. The J segment lost 2 bases and the V segment lost 4 bases, leaving 6 bases of the junction unmatched. Germline CDR1 reads SGDLS; CDR2 reads YYNGEE. CDR3 length equals 16 residues. CDR3 DNA: TGTGCCAGCAGCCCCCGCGGACAGGGGGCCTACAATGAGCAGTTCTTC. Amino acids: CASSPRGQGAYNEQFF.

This clonotype was seen a few times. The chain links TRBV7-6 to TRBJ2-7; TRBD2 aligns across 10 bases. Germline V gene sequence: CDR1 SGHVS, CDR2 FNYEAQ. Trimming at V came to 5 bases and at J to 2 bases, leaving 9 bases not matched to a gene. The CDR3 runs 16 residues. The CDR3 here is CASSQGRLAGAYEQYF. CDR3 in DNA: TGTGCCAGCAGCCAAGGGCGGCTAGCGGGGGCCTACGAGCAGTACTTC. Full variable domain (missing parts from reference TRBV7-6 and TRBJ2-7): GAGVSQSPRYKVTKRGQDVALRCDPISGHVSLYWYRQALGQGPEFLTYFNYEAQQDKSGLPNDRFSAERPEGSISTLTIQRTEQRDSAMYRCASSQGRLAGAYEQYFGPGTRLTVT.

This clonotype was picked up one time. J is TRBJ1-2 and V is TRBV29-1; possible D gene TRBD1, 6 bases. Germline V gene lookup returns CDR1 SQVTM and CDR2 ANQGSEA. The CDR3 spans 13 residues. With 6 bases removed from V and 8 bases from J, the gap between germline ends came to 19 bases. CDR3 protein: CSVDSGEVFGYTF. The CDR3 bases are TGCAGCGTCGATTCAGGGGAGGTATTCGGCTACACCTTC.

This clonotype has just a few counts. The chain has TRBV11-2 and TRBJ2-5; 8 nucleotides match TRBD1. J was trimmed by 1 base and V by 5 bases; bases with no gene match: 12. In germline, CDR1 is SGHAT, CDR2 FQNNGV. The CDR3 runs to 17 residues. Here the CDR3 DNA reads TGTGCCAGCAGCACAACCCTAGACAGGGGTCCCCAAGAGACCCAGTACTTC. Translated: CASSTTLDRGPQETQYF. Filled out from reference TRBV11-2 and TRBJ2-5, the complete variable domain reads EAGVAQSPRYKIIEKRQSVAFWCNPISGHATLYWYQQILGQGPKLLIQFQNNGVVDDSQLPKDRFSAERLKGVDSTLKIQPAKLEDSAVYLCASSTTLDRGPQETQYFGPGTRLLVL.

V gene TRBV29-1 combines with J gene TRBJ1-1; 12 bases align to TRBD1. From germline, CDR1 is SQVTM and CDR2 ANQGSEA. CDR3 size: 13 residues. The CDR3 reads CAGGQGANTEAFF. Written as DNA, the CDR3 is TGCGCGGGGGGACAGGGGGCGAACACTGAAGCTTTCTTT.

The chain recombines TRBV25-1 with TRBJ1-2, with 11 bases aligning to TRBD1. The CDR3 is 16 amino acids. Germline V gene data show CDR1 as MGHDK and CDR2 as SYGVNS. With V trimmed by 6 bases and J by 3 bases, 9 bases remained unmatched. Here the CDR3 reads CASSPGQGVGDYGYTF. CDR3 DNA: TGTGCCAGCAGCCCGGGACAGGGGGTGGGGGACTATGGCTACACCTTC.

The rearrangement joins TRBV25-1 to TRBJ2-2, with TRBD2 identical over 13 bases. Per germline, CDR1 MGHDK and CDR2 SYGVNS. The CDR3 is 17 amino acids. The trim removed 8 bases at V and 0 bases at J, leaving 6 bases unmatched. Written as DNA, the CDR3 is TGTGCCAGCTTGGATGGGACTAGCGGGACGAACACCGGGGAGCTGTTTTTT. This codes for CASLDGTSGTNTGELFF.

This clonotype was observed a few times. The chain recombines TRBV4-1 with TRBJ2-7; 10 bases agree with TRBD2. Trimming at V came to 5 bases and at J to 5 bases, leaving 21 bases not matched to a gene. Per germline, CDR1 MGHRA and CDR2 YSYEKL. The CDR3 sequence is 19 residues long. The CDR3: CASSERQQRGGSFGHEQYF. CDR3 nucleotides: TGCGCCAGCAGCGAAAGACAGCAGCGGGGGGGCTCGTTTGGGCACGAGCAGTACTTC.

This clonotype was seen many times. This chain joins TRBV19 and TRBJ1-5; no clear D gene. CDR1 is LNHDA and CDR2 is SQIVND in the germline V gene (reference sequence). The CDR3 length is 15 residues. V shed 4 bases and J shed 0 bases, with 10 bases lying between them. The CDR3: CASSRSAASNQPQHF. The CDR3 region has the DNA TGTGCCAGTAGTAGGTCGGCAGCTAGCAATCAGCCCCAGCATTTT.

The chain is built from TRBV5-4 and TRBJ2-7, with 9 nucleotides matching TRBD1. CDR1 and CDR2 (germline): SGHNT, YYREEE (reference sequence). V was clipped by 3 bases and J by 5 bases; unmatched bases: 9. The CDR3 length is 15 residues. In nucleotides, the CDR3 is TGTGCCAGCAGCTCCCGGACAGGGGTGGGGAACGAGCAGTACTTC. This codes for CASSSRTGVGNEQYF.

The chain combines TRBV6-5 with TRBJ1-4, with 7 positions matching TRBD1. The CDR3 length is 15 residues. J lost 4 bases, V lost 5 bases, and 7 bases had no gene match. Germline V gives CDR1 MNHEY, CDR2 SVGAGI. The CDR3 protein is CASSIQGTGNEKLFF. The DNA for the CDR3 is TGTGCCAGCAGTATACAGGGGACGGGTAATGAAAAACTGTTTTTT.